This passage covers 26 T cell receptor beta chains from one sample sequenced in a study of blood T cells in healthy people across ages. The second PCR ran about 6 to 12 cycles with a sample-barcoded 5' primer and J-beta primers. One entry per CDR3 protein, called by TCRdb with MiXCR from the 5' RACE reads. Of some 920,000 distinct CDR3 sequences in the sample, roughly half are singletons; the top ten hold about a fifth. The sequenced material came from blood. The origin of the receptors is a woman in her sixties or seventies in good health.

The chain links TRBV4-1 to TRBJ2-5, with 8 positions matching TRBD2. The CDR3 is 17 residues long. J lost 4 bases, V lost 0 bases, and 10 bases had no gene match. CDR1 and CDR2 (germline): MGHRA, YSYEKL. CDR3 loop: CASSQDMGGRNRETQYF. The CDR3 bases are TGCGCCAGCAGCCAAGATATGGGCGGGAGGAATAGAGAGACCCAGTACTTC.

The genes are TRBV7-2 and TRBJ1-1; D is ambiguous. From germline, CDR1 is SGHTA and CDR2 FQGNSA. There are 16 residues in the CDR3. Trimming removed 2 bases at V and 0 bases at J, with 13 bases between. This CDR3 is CASSLLAGTLNTEAFF. The CDR3 coding sequence is TGTGCCAGCAGCTTATTGGCAGGAACACTGAACACTGAAGCTTTCTTT. Together with reference TRBV7-2 and TRBJ1-1, the CDR3 gives the full variable domain: GAGVSQSPSNKVTEKGKDVELRCDPISGHTALYWYRQSLGQGLEFLIYFQGNSAPDKSGLPSDRFSAERTGGSVSTLTIQRTQQEDSAVYLCASSLLAGTLNTEAFFGQGTRLTVV.

The rearrangement joins TRBV7-2 to TRBJ2-3; no reliable D call. Trimming shortened V by 1 base and J by 2 bases, and 7 bases separated the two germline ends. The germline gives CDR1 SGHTA, CDR2 FQGNSA. This CDR3 has 14 residues. CDR3 nucleotides: TGTGCCAGCAGCTTAGATCATTCCACAGATACGCAGTATTTT. Its translation is CASSLDHSTDTQYF.

The V call is TRBV7-9, the J call TRBJ2-5, with 10 bases matching TRBD1. The CDR3 extends over 15 amino acids. J was trimmed by 4 bases and V by 3 bases; bases with no gene match: 5. Germline V gene data show CDR1 as SEHNR and CDR2 as FQNEAQ (reference sequence). CDR3 bases: TGTGCCAGCAGCTTGGGGGACAGGGGTGGAGAGACCCAGTACTTC. Residues: CASSLGDRGGETQYF.

In its sample, this clonotype was seen once. This chain connects TRBV12-3 or TRBV12-4 to TRBJ2-2; TRBD1 might be the D (6 bases). V lost 2 bases, J lost 4 bases, and 8 bases lay in between. The CDR3 totals 14 residues. The CDR3 DNA reads as TGTGCCAGCAGTTTATTGGGGGCCACCGGGGAGCTGTTTTTT. Protein sequence: CASSLLGATGELFF.

V and J are TRBV12-3 or TRBV12-4 and TRBJ2-7, with 7 bases lining up with TRBD1. V dropped 2 bases and J dropped 2; count of bases not matched to a gene: 24. CDR3 size: 21 residues. CDR3 sequence (DNA): TGTGCCAGCAGTTTATATCCAAGGGGAAAGGAGCCGGGACAGCCAACCTACGAGCAGTACTTC. This translates into CASSLYPRGKEPGQPTYEQYF.

Concerning this clonotype: Mismatch with germline at one junction end may stem from a read error. The chain recombines TRBV30 with TRBJ2-1; a possible D gene is TRBD2 (5 bases). Per germline, CDR1 GTSNPN and CDR2 SVGIG (reference sequence). There are 13 residues in the CDR3. CDR3 in amino acids: CAWSAGLNNQQFF. In DNA form, the CDR3 reads TGTGCCTGGAGTGCCGGACTGAACAATCAGCAGTTCTTC.

This clonotype was seen only a few times. The rearrangement uses TRBV5-5 and TRBJ2-7; 13 positions agree with TRBD2. The CDR3 has 15 residues. CDR1 and CDR2 (germline): SGHKS, YYEKEE (reference sequence). Trimming removed 4 bases from V and 4 bases from J; junction bases left unmatched: 5. The CDR3 sequence: CASSAGLAGAYEQYF. DNA for the CDR3: TGTGCCAGCAGCGCCGGACTAGCGGGAGCTTACGAGCAGTACTTC.

The chain is built from TRBV20-1 and TRBJ2-3; a weak D match, TRBD1 (6 bases). This CDR3 has 14 amino acids. Germline CDR1 reads DFQATT; CDR2 reads SNEGSKA (reference sequence). The V end was cut by 3 bases, the J end by 3 bases, with 13 bases between. CDR3 protein: CSARSTGFTDTQYF. CDR3 sequence (DNA): TGCAGTGCTAGGAGTACAGGGTTTACAGATACGCAGTATTTT.

Points on this clonotype: One end of the junction does not line up with germline, which may come from a read error. The chain has TRBV27 and TRBJ1-2; 9 bases fit TRBD1. This CDR3 comprises 15 residues. Looked up from germline, CDR1 is MNHEY and CDR2 is SMNVEV (reference sequence). CDR3 residues: CASSLIRGQGYGHTF. The CDR3 nucleotides read TGTGCCAGCAGTTTAATAAGGGGACAGGGCTATGGCCACACCTTC.

The chain couples TRBV12-3 or TRBV12-4 to TRBJ1-2; tentatively, D is TRBD1 (5 bases). The V end was cut by 5 bases, the J end by 2 bases, with 12 bases between. The CDR3 spans 14 residues. The chain's CDR3 is CASSPWQGNYGYTF. The CDR3 DNA is TGTGCCAGCAGTCCTTGGCAGGGAAACTATGGCTACACCTTC.

In this sample, this clonotype turned up a few times. The rearrangement uses TRBV29-1 and TRBJ1-2; tentative D call: TRBD1 (5 bases). The CDR3 length is 12 residues. Germline V gene lookup returns CDR1 SQVTM and CDR2 ANQGSEA. V shed 4 bases and J shed 2 bases, with 8 bases lying between them. Here the CDR3 reads CSVVGANYGYTF. CDR3 bases: TGCAGCGTTGTAGGGGCGAACTATGGCTACACCTTC.

The V gene is TRBV20-1, the J gene TRBJ2-3, with 9 bases fitting TRBD2. Germline loops: CDR1 DFQATT, CDR2 SNEGSKA (reference sequence). The CDR3 loop spans 14 amino acids. V lost 8 bases, J lost 1 base, and 7 bases stayed unmatched. CDR3 sequence: CSNTVAGGTDTQYF. CDR3 coding DNA: TGCAGTAATACGGTAGCGGGAGGCACAGATACGCAGTATTTT.

The chain uses TRBV10-3 and TRBJ2-7; TRBD1 matches 11 bases. Germline V gene lookup returns CDR1 ENHRY and CDR2 SYGVKD. The trim removed 3 bases at V and 3 bases at J, leaving 4 bases unmatched. CDR3 length: 15 amino acids. This CDR3 reads CAISEGGTGGYEQYF. In DNA form, the CDR3 reads TGTGCCATCAGTGAAGGTGGGACAGGGGGCTACGAGCAGTACTTC.

The table lists this clonotype with many counts. J is TRBJ2-7 and V is TRBV24-1; 7 nucleotides align to TRBD1. Germline V gives CDR1 KGHDR, CDR2 SFDVKD. The CDR3 is made up of 14 amino acids. Trimming took 4 bases from V and 4 from J; bases not matched to a gene: 6. DNA of the CDR3: TGTGCCACCAGTGACGACAGGGTTTCGTACGAGCAGTACTTC. This translates into CATSDDRVSYEQYF.

V is TRBV20-1 and J is TRBJ2-7; possible D gene TRBD2, 5 bases. Trimming shortened V by 3 bases and J by 6 bases, and 9 bases separated the two germline ends. CDR1 is DFQATT, CDR2 SNEGSKA, per germline (reference sequence). This CDR3 spans 11 amino acids. In DNA, the CDR3 is TGCAGTGCTAGGGAGGATGGCGAGCAGTACTTC. It translates to CSAREDGEQYF.

V and J are TRBV5-1 and TRBJ2-1; the match to TRBD2 covers 8 bases. This CDR3 comprises 18 residues. Germline values: CDR1 SGHRS, CDR2 YFSETQ. The junction had 16 bases not matched to a gene; V was cut back by 0 bases and J by 8 bases. The CDR3 protein is CASSLGGISGTKMDEQFF. CDR3 bases: TGCGCCAGCAGCTTGGGGGGTATTAGCGGGACAAAAATGGATGAGCAGTTCTTC. Supplemented by reference TRBV5-1 and TRBJ2-1, the full variable domain reads KAGVTQTPRYLIKTRGQQVTLSCSPISGHRSVSWYQQTPGQGLQFLFEYFSETQRNKGNFPGRFSGRQFSNSRSEMNVSTLELGDSALYLCASSLGGISGTKMDEQFFGPGTRLTVL.

The CDR3 coding sequence is TGTGCCAGCAGTTTTAAGTATACGCAGTATTTT. Protein: CASSFKYTQYF. This chain connects TRBV27 to TRBJ2-3; D not resolved. The CDR3 runs to 11 residues. V was shortened by 3 bases and J by 7 bases, with 5 bases between the two germline ends. Germline V lookup: CDR1 MNHEY, CDR2 SMNVEV (reference sequence).

This clonotype was observed a single time. At one boundary the junction diverges from the germline segment, which might be a read error. V gene TRBV4-1 combines with J gene TRBJ1-1, with D tentatively TRBD1 (5 bases). This CDR3 is 15 amino acids long. CDR1 is MGHRA, CDR2 YSYEKL, per germline. The CDR3 bases are TGCGCCAGCAGCTCCCCAATACGGGGGAACGCTGAAGCTTTCTTT. This gives the protein CASSSPIRGNAEAFF.

This chain uses TRBV4-1 with TRBJ1-2, with a possible D match to TRBD1 (5 bases). V was clipped by 0 bases and J by 1 base, with 15 bases between them. CDR3 length: 17 amino acids. CDR1 is MGHRA and CDR2 is YSYEKL in the germline V gene. Here the CDR3 reads CASSQEKAGKINYGYTF. The CDR3, as DNA: TGCGCCAGCAGCCAAGAAAAGGCAGGGAAGATTAACTATGGCTACACCTTC.

V usage is TRBV20-1 and J usage is TRBJ2-7; the D is unclear. Trimming stripped 0 bases from V and 1 base from J, with 7 bases between. Per the germline V gene, CDR1 is DFQATT and CDR2 is SNEGSKA (reference sequence). The CDR3 consists of 13 residues. CDR3 coding DNA: TGCAGTGCTAGAGAAAGCCGGTCCTACGAGCAGTACTTC. This codes for CSARESRSYEQYF.

Here the CDR3 DNA reads TGCAGCGTGAGGGACGCGAAGGACACTGAAGCTTTCTTT. Translated, it gives CSVRDAKDTEAFF. The chain employs TRBV29-1 and TRBJ1-1; the D gene is possibly TRBD1 (5 bases). The germline V gene has CDR1 SQVTM and CDR2 ANQGSEA. The CDR3 totals 13 residues. V lost 6 bases, J lost 3 bases, and 14 bases lay in between.

The V gene is TRBV6-5, the J gene TRBJ2-7; 11 positions match TRBD2. The germline CDR1 and CDR2 sequences are MNHEY and SVGAGI. CDR3 length: 14 residues. V dropped 10 bases and J dropped 2; count of bases not matched to a gene: 7. The chain's CDR3 is CATQTSGVAYEQYF. The CDR3, as DNA: TGTGCCACCCAGACTAGCGGGGTCGCCTACGAGCAGTACTTC.

This chain joins TRBV6-6 and TRBJ2-4; 9 bases agree with TRBD1. Gene TRBJ2-7 matches the end of the DNA better, so the J call may be wrong. The CDR3 sequence is 14 residues long. CDR1 and CDR2 (germline): MNHNY, SVGAGI (reference sequence). In nucleotides, the CDR3 is TGTGCCAGCAGTTACCGGGGACAGGGATGCGAGCAGTACTTC. Amino acids: CASSYRGQGCEQYF.

This clonotype was seen a handful of times. The chain recombines TRBV7-3 with TRBJ2-4; 12 nucleotides align to TRBD2. The J call is in doubt because the DNA end fits TRBJ2-7 better. The CDR3 spans 14 residues. From germline, CDR1 is SGHTA and CDR2 FQGTGA. CDR3 amino acids: CASRQTSGSYEQYF. The DNA of the CDR3 is TGTGCCAGCAGGCAGACTAGCGGGAGCTACGAGCAGTACTTC.

The chain couples TRBV5-1 to TRBJ1-6; 8 positions agree with TRBD1. This CDR3 is 14 amino acids long. V lost 5 bases, J lost 11 bases, and 9 bases stayed unmatched. Germline V lookup: CDR1 SGHRS, CDR2 YFSETQ. The DNA for the CDR3 is TGCGCCAGCAGGAGGACAGGGCAGAAAGCACCCCTCCACTTT. It yields the protein CASRRTGQKAPLHF. Combining the CDR3 with reference TRBV5-1 and TRBJ1-6 gives the whole variable domain KAGVTQTPRYLIKTRGQQVTLSCSPISGHRSVSWYQQTPGQGLQFLFEYFSETQRNKGNFPGRFSGRQFSNSRSEMNVSTLELGDSALYLCASRRTGQKAPLHFGNGTRLTVT.